Sequencing of this TCR beta chain was carried out in a study of T cells after posttransplantation cyclophosphamide. Study outcomes and limitations: Skin or GI-infiltrating T cells shared few TRB sequences with blood. Recipient CMV seropositivity and CMV reactivation strongly tracked TRB clonality. Later post-transplant blood repertoires were often dominated by donor CD8+ memory clones.

Controls had myeloablative marrow grafts with methotrexate and calcineurin inhibitor, sampled at 1 year. The sample holds one count of this clone. The antigen remains unidentified. A read error may account for a junction end that differs from germline. Sequenced by immunoSEQ multiplex PCR; TCRdb stores in-frame clones only, minus some. The table includes 15,000 to 18,000 clones, about four fifths detected once. The starting material was PBMCs, obtained 350 to 400 days after allogeneic stem cell transplant with calcineurin inhibitor and methotrexate. The sequence was obtained from a male patient in his late teens or twenties who received an allogeneic stem cell transplant from a related donor, was CMV-positive, and had no GVHD. Some T cells may be provided by the graft donor.

CDR3 nucleotides: TGCAGCGTTGAAGTCCAGGGAGGGCCGTTTCTCTACAGTGAGCAGTTCTTC. Protein sequence: CSVEVQGGPFLYSEQFF. The chain combines TRBV29-1 with TRBJ2-1, with 7 nucleotides matching TRBD2. Germline loops: CDR1 SQVTM, CDR2 ANQGSEA. CDR3 length: 17 amino acids.